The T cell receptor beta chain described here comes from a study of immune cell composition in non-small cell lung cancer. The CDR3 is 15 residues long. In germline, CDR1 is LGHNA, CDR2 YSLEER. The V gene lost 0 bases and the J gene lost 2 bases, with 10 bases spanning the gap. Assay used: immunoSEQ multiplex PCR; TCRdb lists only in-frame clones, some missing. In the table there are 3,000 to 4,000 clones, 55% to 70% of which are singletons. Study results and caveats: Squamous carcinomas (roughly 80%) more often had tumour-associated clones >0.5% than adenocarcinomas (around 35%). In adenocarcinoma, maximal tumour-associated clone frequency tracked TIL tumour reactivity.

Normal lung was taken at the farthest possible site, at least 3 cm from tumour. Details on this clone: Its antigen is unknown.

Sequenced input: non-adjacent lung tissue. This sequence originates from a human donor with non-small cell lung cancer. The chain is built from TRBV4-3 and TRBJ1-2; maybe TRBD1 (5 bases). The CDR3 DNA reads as TGCGCCAGCAGCCAAGAACCAGGGTTGAACTATGGCTACACCTTC. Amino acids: CASSQEPGLNYGYTF.